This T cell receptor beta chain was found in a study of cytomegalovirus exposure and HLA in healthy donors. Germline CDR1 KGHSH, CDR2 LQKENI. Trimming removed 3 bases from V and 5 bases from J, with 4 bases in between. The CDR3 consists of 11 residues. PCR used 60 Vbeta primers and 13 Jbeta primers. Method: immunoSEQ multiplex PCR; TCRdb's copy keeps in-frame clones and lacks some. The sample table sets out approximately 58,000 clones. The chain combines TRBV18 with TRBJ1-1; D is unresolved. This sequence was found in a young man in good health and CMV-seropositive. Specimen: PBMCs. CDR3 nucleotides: TGTGCCAGCTCACCGTCTACTGAAGCTTTCTTT. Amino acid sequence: CASSPSTEAFF.